These T cell receptor beta chains were read from a single sample in a study of T cells after yellow fever vaccination. MiXCR, run by TCRdb on the 5' RACE reads, gives a single entry per CDR3 protein. The sample comprises 250,000 to 350,000 distinct CDR3 sequences, approximately 10% of which are singletons, and around 3.4% rests with the top ten. The starting material was CD4+ T cells sorted from PBMCs, obtained 5 days after the yellow fever booster vaccination. These receptors were taken from a man between 18 and 29 years old who received the YFV17D yellow fever vaccine. Both conserved end residues are trimmed from each CDR3.

v_gene	j_gene	CDR3aa
TRBV7-3	TRBJ2-3	ASGGGFTDTQY
TRBV3-1	TRBJ2-5	ASSQEGRRETQY
TRBV10-3	TRBJ2-2	AINSISANTGELF
TRBV3-1	TRBJ1-5	ASSQGSGFNQPQH
TRBV10-1	TRBJ2-2	ASRAPGELF
TRBV12-5	TRBJ2-2	ASGTGQGTTGELF
TRBV20-1	TRBJ1-2	SATDRGNYGYT
TRBV20-1	TRBJ2-3	SATGQAADTQY
TRBV2	TRBJ2-5	ASSDETQY
TRBV7-2	TRBJ2-1	ASSPRTVGEQF
TRBV2	TRBJ1-5	ASRGEGQPQH
TRBV6-1	TRBJ1-6	ASSEHRPADSPLH
TRBV5-4	TRBJ2-6	ASSGSGIRANVLT
TRBV9	TRBJ1-1	ASSVEARGAEAF
TRBV4-1	TRBJ1-6	ASSHPGWSSPLH
TRBV19	TRBJ2-7	ASSPGQGNHEQY
TRBV7-2	TRBJ1-2	ASSLYFGYT
TRBV30	TRBJ1-6	AWSRDRGYSPLH
TRBV7-2	TRBJ2-3	ASSARAGVSDTQY
TRBV7-2	TRBJ1-5	ASSFTGGRSNQPQH
TRBV11-2	TRBJ2-5	ASSPSPGTVQETQY
TRBV11-2	TRBJ1-1	ASSLGLRGTEAF